The TCR beta chain described here comes from a study of T cells in Graves' hyperthyroidism and ophthalmopathy. The study, taken as a whole, reports: For ophthalmopathy, model prediction preceded onset by a median approximately 6 months.

To note about this clonotype: Its antigen is unidentified.

CDR3 length equals 12 residues. The ends were cut back, 10 bases at V and 6 bases at J, with 15 bases in the middle. Looked up from germline, CDR1 is MNHEY and CDR2 is SVGEGT. Patients showing uncontrolled infection, other autoimmune disease, pregnancy or lactation were ineligible. Clinical symptoms, serum thyroxine and TRAb, thyroid ultrasound and orbital computed tomography were used for the diagnoses. Amplified regions were TCR beta CDR3 sequences from RNA transcripts. Using the HTBI primer set, a first-round RT-PCR was run on the TCR CDR3. MiXCR, run by TCRdb on the multiplex PCR reads, gives a single entry per CDR3 protein. The data hold roughly 500,000 distinct CDR3 sequences, with approximately 23% observed a single time.

Material for sequencing was blood. The chain employs TRBV6-2 or TRBV6-3 and TRBJ1-2; no reliable D call. This sequence originates from a woman in her sixties or seventies with Graves' ophthalmopathy. CDR3 nucleotides: TGTGCCACCTTCGACGCGACTCATGGCTACACCTTC. It is translated as CATFDATHGYTF.